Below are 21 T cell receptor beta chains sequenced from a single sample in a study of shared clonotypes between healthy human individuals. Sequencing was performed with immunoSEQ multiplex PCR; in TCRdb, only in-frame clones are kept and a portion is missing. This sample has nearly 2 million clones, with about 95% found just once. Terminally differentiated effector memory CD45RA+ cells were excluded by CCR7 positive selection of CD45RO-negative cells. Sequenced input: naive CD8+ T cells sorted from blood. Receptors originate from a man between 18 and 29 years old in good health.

The CDR3 DNA sequence: TGTGCCAGCAGCGTAGTAGCGGGGGGCCAAGAGACCCAGTACTTC. Its protein is CASSVVAGGQETQYF. The rearrangement joins TRBV9 to TRBJ2-5; 10 nucleotides match TRBD2. V lost 0 bases to trimming and J lost 1 base; unmatched junction nucleotides: 0. Germline lookup yields CDR1 SGDLS and CDR2 YYNGEE. The CDR3 loop spans 15 amino acids.

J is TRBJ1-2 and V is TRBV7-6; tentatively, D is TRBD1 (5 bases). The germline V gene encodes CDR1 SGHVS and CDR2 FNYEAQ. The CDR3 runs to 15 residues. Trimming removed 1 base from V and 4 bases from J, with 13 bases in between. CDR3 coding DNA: TGTGCCAGCAGCTTAGACCAGACAGTGACCTATGGCTACACCTTC. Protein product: CASSLDQTVTYGYTF.

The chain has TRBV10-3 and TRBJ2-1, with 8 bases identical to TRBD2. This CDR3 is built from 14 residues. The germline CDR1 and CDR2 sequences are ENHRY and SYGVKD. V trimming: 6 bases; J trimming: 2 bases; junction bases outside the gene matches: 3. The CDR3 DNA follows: TGTGCCATCAGCGGGGGGGGGACCTACAATGAGCAGTTCTTC. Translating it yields CAISGGGTYNEQFF.

CDR3 bases: TGTGCCAGCAGCCCGCTACCAGGGGGAAACACTGAAGCTTTCTTT. Translating gives CASSPLPGGNTEAFF. The genes are TRBV14 and TRBJ1-1; 7 positions agree with TRBD1. The CDR3 runs 15 residues. Per the germline V gene, CDR1 is SGHDN and CDR2 is FVKESK. With V trimmed by 4 bases and J by 2 bases, 7 bases remained unmatched.

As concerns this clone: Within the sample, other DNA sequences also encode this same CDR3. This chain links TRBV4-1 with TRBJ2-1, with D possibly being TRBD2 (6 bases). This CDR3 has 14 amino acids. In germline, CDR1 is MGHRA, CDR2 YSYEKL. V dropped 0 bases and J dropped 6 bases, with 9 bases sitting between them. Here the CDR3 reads CASSQDPGANEQFF. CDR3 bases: TGCGCCAGCAGCCAAGATCCGGGAGCCAATGAGCAGTTCTTC.

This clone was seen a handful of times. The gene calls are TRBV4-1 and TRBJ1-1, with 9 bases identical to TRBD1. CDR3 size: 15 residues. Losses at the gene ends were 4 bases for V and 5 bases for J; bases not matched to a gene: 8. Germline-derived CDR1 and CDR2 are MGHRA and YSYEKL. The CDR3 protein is CASSLQQGAETEAFF. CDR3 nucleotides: TGCGCCAGCAGCCTCCAACAGGGGGCAGAGACTGAAGCTTTCTTT.

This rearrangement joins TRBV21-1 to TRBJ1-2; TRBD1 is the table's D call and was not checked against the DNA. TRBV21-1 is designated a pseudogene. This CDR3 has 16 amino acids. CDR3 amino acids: CASSKEGAGANYGYTF. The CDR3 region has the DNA TGTGCCAGCAGCAAAGAGGGGGCAGGAGCTAACTATGGCTACACCTTC.

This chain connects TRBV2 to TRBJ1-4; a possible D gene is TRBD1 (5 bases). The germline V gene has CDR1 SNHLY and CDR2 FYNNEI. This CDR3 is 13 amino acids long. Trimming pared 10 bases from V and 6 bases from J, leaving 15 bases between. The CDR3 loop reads CAIVRDWDEKLFF. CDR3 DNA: TGTGCCATCGTCCGGGACTGGGATGAAAAACTGTTTTTT.

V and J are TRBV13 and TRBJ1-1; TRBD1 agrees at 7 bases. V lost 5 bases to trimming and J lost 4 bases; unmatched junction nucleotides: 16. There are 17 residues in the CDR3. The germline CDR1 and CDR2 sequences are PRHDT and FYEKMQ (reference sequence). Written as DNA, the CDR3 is TGTGCCAGCAGCCAAGAGGGACAGTTATTAGGCGGCACTGAAGCTTTCTTT. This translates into CASSQEGQLLGGTEAFF.

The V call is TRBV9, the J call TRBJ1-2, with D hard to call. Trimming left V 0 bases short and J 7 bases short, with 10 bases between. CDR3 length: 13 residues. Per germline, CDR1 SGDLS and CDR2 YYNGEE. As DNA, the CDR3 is TGTGCCAGCAGCGTAGCGGTGTCCCGTGGCTACACCTTC. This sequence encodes CASSVAVSRGYTF.

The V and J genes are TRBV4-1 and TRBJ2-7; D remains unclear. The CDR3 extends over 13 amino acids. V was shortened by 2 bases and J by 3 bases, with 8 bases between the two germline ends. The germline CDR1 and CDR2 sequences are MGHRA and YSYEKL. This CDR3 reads CASSQIPFYEQYF. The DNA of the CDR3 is TGCGCCAGCAGCCAAATACCCTTCTACGAGCAGTACTTC.

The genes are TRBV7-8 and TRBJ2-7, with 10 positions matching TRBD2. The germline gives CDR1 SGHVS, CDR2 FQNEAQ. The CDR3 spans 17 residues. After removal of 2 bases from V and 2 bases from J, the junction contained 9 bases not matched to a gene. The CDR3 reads CASSLPSGGPPPYEQYF. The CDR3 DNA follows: TGTGCCAGCAGCTTACCTAGCGGGGGCCCACCCCCCTACGAGCAGTACTTC.

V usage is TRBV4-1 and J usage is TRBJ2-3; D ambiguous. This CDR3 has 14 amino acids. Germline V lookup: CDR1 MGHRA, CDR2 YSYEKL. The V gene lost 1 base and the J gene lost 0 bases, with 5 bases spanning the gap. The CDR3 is CASSQVVSTDTQYF. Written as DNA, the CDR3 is TGCGCCAGCAGCCAAGTTGTTAGCACAGATACGCAGTATTTT.

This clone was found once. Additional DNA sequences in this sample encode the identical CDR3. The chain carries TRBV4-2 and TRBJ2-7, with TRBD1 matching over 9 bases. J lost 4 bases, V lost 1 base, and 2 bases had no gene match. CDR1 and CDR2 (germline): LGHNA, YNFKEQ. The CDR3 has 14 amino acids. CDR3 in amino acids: CASSQGGQGYEQYF. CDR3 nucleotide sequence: TGTGCCAGCAGCCAAGGTGGACAGGGGTACGAGCAGTACTTC.

The CDR3 loop is CASSSLNMNTEAFF. The CDR3 bases are TGTGCCAGCAGCTCCCTCAACATGAACACTGAAGCTTTCTTT. The chain links TRBV7-8 to TRBJ1-1; D remains ambiguous. V dropped 4 bases and J dropped 0 bases, with 9 bases sitting between them. CDR3 size: 14 residues. Germline-derived CDR1 and CDR2 are SGHVS and FQNEAQ.

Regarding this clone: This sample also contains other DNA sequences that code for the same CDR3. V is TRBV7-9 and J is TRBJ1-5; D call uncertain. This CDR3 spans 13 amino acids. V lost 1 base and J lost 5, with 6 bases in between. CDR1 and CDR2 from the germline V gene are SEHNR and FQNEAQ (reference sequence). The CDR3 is CASSLGVDQPQHF. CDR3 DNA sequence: TGTGCCAGCAGCTTAGGGGTCGATCAGCCCCAGCATTTT.

The CDR3 region has the DNA TGTGCCAGAAGGCAGACAGTGGCCCCCTACGAGCAGTACTTC. Its protein product is CARRQTVAPYEQYF. This chain links TRBV5-3 with TRBJ2-7, with a tentative D call TRBD1 (5 bases). TRBV5-3 belongs to the ORF category, with a function that is uncertain. Trimming left V 5 bases short and J 2 bases short, with 14 bases between. The length of the CDR3 is 14 residues.

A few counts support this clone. CDR3 DNA: TGTGCCAGCAGCCTAAACATAGACTACGAGCAGTACTTC. Encoded protein: CASSLNIDYEQYF. The chain couples TRBV4-2 to TRBJ2-7; D gene unclear. Germline V gives CDR1 LGHNA, CDR2 YNFKEQ. The CDR3 loop spans 13 amino acids. Between the trimmed V and J ends, which lost 4 bases and 3 bases, there was a span of 10 bases.

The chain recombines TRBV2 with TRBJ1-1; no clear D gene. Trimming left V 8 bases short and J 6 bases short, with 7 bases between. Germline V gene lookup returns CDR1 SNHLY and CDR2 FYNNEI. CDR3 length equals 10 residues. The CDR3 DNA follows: TGTGCCAGCCTGATGGCTGAAGCTTTCTTT. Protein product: CASLMAEAFF.

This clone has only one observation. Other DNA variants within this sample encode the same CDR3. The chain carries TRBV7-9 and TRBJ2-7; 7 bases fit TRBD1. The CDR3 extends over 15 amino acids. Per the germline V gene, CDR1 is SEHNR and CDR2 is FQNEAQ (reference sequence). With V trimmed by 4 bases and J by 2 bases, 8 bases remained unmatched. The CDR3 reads CASSSGGQGAYEQYF. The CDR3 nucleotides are TGTGCCAGCAGCTCAGGGGGTCAGGGGGCCTACGAGCAGTACTTC.

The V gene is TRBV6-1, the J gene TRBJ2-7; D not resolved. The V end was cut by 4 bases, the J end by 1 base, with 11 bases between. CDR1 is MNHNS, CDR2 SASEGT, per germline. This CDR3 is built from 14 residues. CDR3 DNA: TGTGCCAGCAGTGTGGGAAAGTGGTCCTACGAGCAGTACTTC. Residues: CASSVGKWSYEQYF.